Detailed here is one T cell receptor (beta chain). As yet, its antigen is unknown. Tregs were sorted as CD4+CD25+CD127-/low cells. The study's findings and limits: Tumor-infiltrating Treg TCR alpha and beta sequences overlapped most with tumor naive CD4+ T cells, then blood naive.

Via MiXCR, TCRdb re-called the 5' RACE reads, giving one row per CDR3 protein. The repertoire consists of more than 55,000 distinct CDR3 sequences, with approximately 27% occurring once and the leading ten covering roughly 2.2%. This receptor was taken from a female donor with breast cancer. Sequenced: tumor-infiltrating Tregs sorted from the breast tumor.

The CDR3 DNA is TGTGCCACCAGCAGAGATCGTGGGGCTAGGGAGACCCAGTACTTC. It specifies CATSRDRGARETQYF. V is TRBV15 and J is TRBJ2-5; tentatively, D is TRBD1 (5 bases). The ends were cut back, 0 bases at V and 5 bases at J, with 13 bases in the middle. The germline CDR1 and CDR2 sequences are LNHNV and YYDKDF (reference sequence). The CDR3 is 15 amino acids.